Following are 17 T cell receptor beta chains from one sample sequenced in a study of post-analysis software for immune sequencing data. cDNA libraries of TCR beta carried unique molecular identifiers. TCRdb reprocessed the PCR reads via MiXCR and lists one record per CDR3 protein. The sample lists about 150,000 distinct CDR3 sequences; roughly 31% were seen once. The antigens these receptors bind are not known. Whole-study findings and limits: TRBV segments more frequent in patients than in controls numbered several and included TRBV5-6, TRBV5-1 and TRBV20-1.

Specimen: blood. The receptors derive from a girl between 10 and 17 years old with multiple sclerosis.

This clonotype was recorded at least ten times. This chain joins TRBV7-2 and TRBJ2-5; TRBD2 might be the D (5 bases). Germline-derived CDR1 and CDR2 are SGHTA and FQGNSA. The CDR3 totals 12 residues. Trimming removed 7 bases at V and 2 bases at J, with 8 bases between. CDR3 residues: CASTTGQETQYF. The CDR3 region has the DNA TGTGCCAGCACCACGGGACAAGAGACCCAGTACTTC.

This clonotype has more than one count but fewer than ten. J is TRBJ1-5 and V is TRBV2; D is unclear. This CDR3 comprises 15 residues. Trimming shortened V by 7 bases and J by 2 bases, and 15 bases separated the two germline ends. The germline V gene has CDR1 SNHLY and CDR2 FYNNEI. The CDR3 sequence: CASTKRRQGNQPQHF. The DNA of the CDR3 is TGTGCCAGCACCAAACGTAGGCAGGGCAATCAGCCCCAGCATTTT.

Many counts were recorded for this clonotype. V gene TRBV27 combines with J gene TRBJ2-1, with 11 bases fitting TRBD2. CDR1 is MNHEY and CDR2 is SMNVEV in the germline V gene (reference sequence). The CDR3 totals 17 residues. Trimming at V came to 7 bases and at J to 1 base, leaving 9 bases not matched to a gene. The CDR3 reads CASTIRLAGLSYNEQFF. The CDR3 region has the DNA TGTGCCAGCACCATCCGACTAGCGGGATTATCCTACAATGAGCAGTTCTTC.

The chain joins TRBV27 to TRBJ1-4; D is perhaps TRBD1 (5 bases). V lost 4 bases and J lost 8, with 14 bases in between. Germline CDR1 reads MNHEY; CDR2 reads SMNVEV (reference sequence). The CDR3 totals 14 residues. The CDR3 loop reads CASSSDIVGEKLFF. DNA of the CDR3: TGTGCCAGCAGTTCGGACATAGTGGGAGAAAAACTGTTTTTT.

This clonotype was found many times. This chain links TRBV3-1 with TRBJ2-7, with 11 bases aligning to TRBD2. CDR3 length: 16 amino acids. The junction had 6 bases not matched to a gene; V was cut back by 0 bases and J by 5 bases. Germline V gene data show CDR1 as LGHDT and CDR2 as YNNKEL (reference sequence). The CDR3 bases are TGTGCCAGCAGCCAAGATAAACTAGCGGGAGAGGACGAGCAGTACTTC. It encodes CASSQDKLAGEDEQYF.

This clonotype came up a few times. The junction departs from germline at one end; a sequencing error may be responsible. The V gene is TRBV6-5, the J gene TRBJ2-4; no clear D gene. The germline V gene encodes CDR1 MNHEY and CDR2 SVGAGI. The CDR3 loop spans 12 amino acids. This CDR3 reads CVSSYDRDIQYF. The CDR3 nucleotides read TGTGTCAGCAGTTATGATAGGGACATTCAGTACTTC.

This clonotype has ten or more counts. The chain combines TRBV5-4 with TRBJ1-2; 8 bases are a match to TRBD1. CDR1 is SGHNT, CDR2 YYREEE, per germline (reference sequence). The V gene end was trimmed by 2 bases and the J gene end by 8 bases; junction bases not matched to a gene: 8. The CDR3 runs 14 residues. The CDR3 is CASSLQGDQYGYTF. In nucleotides, the CDR3 is TGTGCCAGCAGCTTACAGGGGGACCAATACGGCTACACCTTC.

At least ten counts were recorded for this clonotype. This chain joins TRBV12-3 or TRBV12-4 and TRBJ2-5; D uncertain. Trimming took off 8 bases at V and 5 bases at J, with 21 bases between the two ends. This CDR3 region has 15 residues. In DNA form, the CDR3 reads TGTGCCAGCGCCCTAGGTGTCCCCACCTATGAGACCCAGTACTTC. This gives the protein CASALGVPTYETQYF.

Comment on this clonotype: A read error may be the cause here, since a much bigger clone is one base away. J is TRBJ2-3 and V is TRBV4-2, with a weak D call TRBD2 (6 bases). This CDR3 has 16 amino acids. Germline CDR1 reads LGHNA; CDR2 reads YNFKEQ. V was pared by 4 bases and J by 4 bases, with 18 bases between. The DNA of the CDR3 is TGTGCCAGCAGCCGAAACGGCGGGAAGATAGCAGATACGCAGTATTTT. It specifies CASSRNGGKIADTQYF.

Comment on this clonotype: It may be a read error: a sequence one base away is much more abundant. The rearrangement links TRBV10-3 to TRBJ1-2, with 9 bases that match TRBD1. Trimming at V came to 2 bases and at J to 10 bases, leaving 8 bases not matched to a gene. The CDR3 runs 14 residues. Germline values: CDR1 ENHRY, CDR2 SYGVKD. The CDR3 loop reads CAISEGQGNSDYTF. CDR3 in DNA: TGTGCCATCAGTGAGGGACAGGGGAATAGTGACTACACCTTC.

V gene TRBV12-1 combines with J gene TRBJ2-2; no check of the table's D call, TRBD2, against the DNA was made. TRBV12-1 corresponds to a pseudogene. The CDR3 is 17 amino acids. The CDR3 region is CASSPAAVLANTGELFF. DNA of the CDR3: TGTGCCAGCAGCCCAGCGGCAGTCCTCGCGAACACCGGGGAGCTGTTTTTT.

This clonotype showed up many times. The chain links TRBV6-5 to TRBJ1-2; D is unresolved. The V end was cut by 5 bases, the J end by 4 bases, with 11 bases between. CDR1 and CDR2 (germline): MNHEY, SVGAGI. This CDR3 comprises 13 residues. DNA of the CDR3: TGTGCCAGCAGTCCCAGGCCGATCTATGGCTACACCTTC. As protein: CASSPRPIYGYTF.

This clonotype has at least ten counts. The chain's CDR3 is CASSEYPIDSPRNEQFF. The CDR3 DNA follows: TGTGCCAGCAGTGAATACCCCATCGACAGTCCGAGGAATGAGCAGTTCTTC. The chain couples TRBV6-1 to TRBJ2-1; a possible D gene is TRBD1 (5 bases). Trimming pared 2 bases from V and 7 bases from J, leaving 21 bases between. CDR1 is MNHNS and CDR2 is SASEGT in the germline V gene. The length of the CDR3 is 17 residues.

This clonotype was picked up many times. The rearrangement joins TRBV12-5 to TRBJ2-7; no firm D call. Germline lookup yields CDR1 LGHNT and CDR2 FRNRAP. Trimming pared 10 bases from V and 2 bases from J, leaving 12 bases between. CDR3 length equals 12 residues. The CDR3 DNA is TGTGCTAAAACAGAACTAACCTACGAGCAGTACTTC. Protein sequence: CAKTELTYEQYF. Looking up the rest from reference TRBV12-5 and TRBJ2-7 gives the full variable domain: DARVTQTPRHKVTEMGQEVTMRCQPILGHNTVFWYRQTMMQGLELLAYFRNRAPLDDSGMPKDRFSAEMPDATLATLKIQPSEPRDSAVYFCAKTELTYEQYFGPGTRLTVT.

There are many counts of this clonotype. The chain recombines TRBV5-1 with TRBJ2-1; 10 positions agree with TRBD2. With 3 bases clipped from V and 3 bases from J, the junction kept 0 bases outside the gene matches. This CDR3 has 14 amino acids. Germline V gene lookup returns CDR1 SGHRS and CDR2 YFSETQ. The CDR3 DNA is TGCGCCAGCAGCTCTAGCGGGAGCTACAATGAGCAGTTCTTC. This gives the protein CASSSSGSYNEQFF.

This clonotype has only one observation. Germline is not matched at one junction end, which may reflect a read error. The rearrangement uses TRBV11-3 and TRBJ2-1; D gene uncertain. CDR3 length: 13 amino acids. The germline gives CDR1 SGHNT, CDR2 YENEEA. The CDR3 sequence is CASNLASYNEQFF. The CDR3 DNA is TGTGCCAGCAACTTAGCCTCCTACAATGAGCAGTTCTTC.

This clonotype was recorded many times. The genes are TRBV5-1 and TRBJ1-2; maybe TRBD1 (5 bases). This CDR3 comprises 12 residues. V was pared by 4 bases and J by 8 bases, with 12 bases between. Per the germline V gene, CDR1 is SGHRS and CDR2 is YFSETQ. CDR3 region: CASSAGEEGYTF. CDR3 nucleotides: TGCGCCAGCAGCGCGGGGGAGGAAGGCTACACCTTC.